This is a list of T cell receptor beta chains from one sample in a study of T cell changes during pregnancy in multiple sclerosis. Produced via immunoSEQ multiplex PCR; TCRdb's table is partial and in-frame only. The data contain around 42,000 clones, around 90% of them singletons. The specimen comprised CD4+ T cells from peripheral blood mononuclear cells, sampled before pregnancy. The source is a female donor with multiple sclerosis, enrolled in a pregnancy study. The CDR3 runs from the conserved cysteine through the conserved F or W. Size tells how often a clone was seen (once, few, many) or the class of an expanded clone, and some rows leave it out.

CASSFTAQSQYF,.,TRBJ2-3,TRBV7-2
CASSLRPLAGQETQYF,.,TRBJ2-5,TRBV5-1
CASSVGTSGSLTDTQYF,few,TRBJ2-3,TRBV9
CASSARHKPGSGGAWGDTQYF,.,TRBJ2-3,TRBV9
CASGTGGAKAMRTEAFF,.,TRBJ1-1,TRBV19
CASSSVGQGYGYTF,once,TRBJ1-2,TRBV7-2
CASSLELREQFF,.,TRBJ2-1,TRBV5-1
CASTDGGTGAEGVNSPLHF,.,TRBJ1-6,TRBV9
CASSIRTDREAFF,.,TRBJ1-1,TRBV6-5
CAWSRERGAYNEQFF,few,TRBJ2-1,TRBV30
CASSLEEGYEQYF,.,TRBJ2-7,TRBV11-3
CASGPPGQGVSYSNQPQHF,.,TRBJ1-5,TRBV12-5
CASLSPPQAQQFF,.,TRBJ2-1,TRBV6-5
CASIQWLCRGDRTQHF,.,TRBJ1-5,TRBV6-4
CASSYYRDNSEKLFF,.,TRBJ1-4,TRBV6-5
CASSAFDGGSGYTF,.,TRBJ1-2,TRBV25-1
CASSGGLIPASGANVLTF,.,TRBJ2-6,TRBV5-4
CASLRVAGDYGYTF,.,TRBJ1-2,TRBV18
CASSVGAGGYEQYF,.,TRBJ2-7,TRBV9
CASSSTGGNTEAFF,.,TRBJ1-1,TRBV11-2
CASSLQVNTEAFF,.,TRBJ1-1,TRBV7-2
CASSSTGRQETQYF,.,TRBJ2-5,TRBV7-9
CASTRQGQDTQYF,.,TRBJ2-3,TRBV19
CASSWGGPQETQYF,.,TRBJ2-5,TRBV7-2
CASSSGTGGAEQYF,.,TRBJ2-7,TRBV6-5
CASSRDSRTDTQYF,.,TRBJ2-3,TRBV14
CASSEAGGYGYTF,.,TRBJ1-2,TRBV18
CASSLFPGKTGQKNNEQFF,.,TRBJ2-1,TRBV7-3
CASTPGRIKETQYF,.,TRBJ2-5,TRBV11-1
CASSRQQGMGTEAFF,.,TRBJ1-1,TRBV5-6
CASSMTGNTEAFF,.,TRBJ1-1,TRBV11-3
CASSLGTGSNQPQHF,.,TRBJ1-5,TRBV7-2
CASSRGGRVTDTQYF,.,TRBJ2-3,TRBV7-3
CASSPTGGPEGYTF,.,TRBJ1-2,TRBV18
CASSLSQQELYGYTF,.,TRBJ1-2,TRBV18
CSPTGMNTEAFF,.,TRBJ1-1,TRBV29-1
CASSKGRHRPKGVSSYNSPLHF,.,TRBJ1-6,TRBV21-1
CASSHPGQGSYEQYF,.,TRBJ2-7,TRBV4-1
CASSTGTGTHEQYF,.,TRBJ2-7,TRBV19
CASSAHAGVNTEAFF,.,TRBJ1-1,TRBV9
CSARPGLAAHEQFF,.,TRBJ2-1,TRBV29-1
CASGLVRQLGANTEAFF,.,TRBJ1-1,TRBV12-5
CASRTDTYTEAFF,few,TRBJ1-1,TRBV19
CAISEREVNTGELFF,.,TRBJ2-2,TRBV10-3
CASRLFNEQFF,.,TRBJ2-1,TRBV27
CASGLGTDTDTQYF,.,TRBJ2-3,TRBV12-5
CASRDSGLNTGELFF,.,TRBJ2-2,TRBV2
CASSPPGTEDGYEQYF,.,TRBJ2-7,TRBV13
CAISESGEETQYF,.,TRBJ2-5,TRBV10-3
CASSLDRTGVGNTIYF,.,TRBJ1-3,TRBV7-6
CASSLVLVKGGETQYF,.,TRBJ2-5,TRBV7-9
CASSEPTGATETQYF,.,TRBJ2-5,TRBV6-1
CASSEGQGNTEAFF,.,TRBJ1-1,TRBV2
CASTGTGPNSPLHF,few,TRBJ1-6,TRBV6-5
CASSGDMNTEAFF,few,TRBJ1-1,TRBV2
CASSLVPSSYNEQFF,.,TRBJ2-1,TRBV6-4